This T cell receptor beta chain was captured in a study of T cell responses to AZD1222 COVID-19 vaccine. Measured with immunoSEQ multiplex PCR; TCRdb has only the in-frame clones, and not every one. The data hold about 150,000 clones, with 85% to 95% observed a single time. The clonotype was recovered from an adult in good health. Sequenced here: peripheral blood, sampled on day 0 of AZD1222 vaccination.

CDR3 nucleotide sequence: TGTGCCAGCAGTGAGGCGCCACCGACCTTAGCGGGGGGGTGGGATGAGCAGTTCTTC. Translating gives CASSEAPPTLAGGWDEQFF. This sequence joins TRBV6-1 and TRBJ2-1; 11 nucleotides agree with TRBD2. CDR1 and CDR2 from the germline V gene are MNHNS and SASEGT. The CDR3 loop spans 19 amino acids. The V segment lost 3 bases and the J segment 8 bases; nucleotides outside the gene matches: 18.